What follows describes a single T cell receptor (beta chain). The antigen remains undetermined. The germline gene is not matched at one end of the junction; a read error may be the cause. The entry originates in a study of graft-versus-host responses after intestinal transplantation. The overall study: Transplants were multivisceral, liver-intestinal, or isolated intestinal. General study findings and limits: Investigators detected GvH clones in recipient marrow, with some emerging earlier in ileum or blood. Early post-transplant HvG declines were associated with peak circulating GvH clone levels.

Clones were read by immunoSEQ multiplex PCR, and TCRdb kept only the in-frame ones, dropping some. This table holds some 82,000 clones, 87% found once. CDR1 is MNHNS, CDR2 SASEGT, per germline. The CDR3 spans 11 residues. The TCR originated in a human donor who was the organ donor for an intestinal transplant. The V call is TRBV6-1, the J call TRBJ1-2; D gene uncertain. The specimen was unstimulated CD8+ T cells sorted from spleen or lymph node cells, collected before transplant. CDR3 sequence (DNA): TGTGCCGGCAGTTTGGGCTATGGCTACACCTTC. The encoded protein is CAGSLGYGYTF.